This T cell receptor beta chain was recovered during a study of blood T cell repertoires in COVID-19. For the study at large: T cells, B-cell-depleted T cells, or PBMCs supplied cDNA or gDNA.

The CDR3 totals 15 residues. The V and J ends lost 2 bases and 7 bases, in that order; junction bases with no gene match: 6. CDR1 is MDHEN, CDR2 SYDVKM, per germline. Adults between about 18 and 95 years of age took part from 20 to 25 US areas. Participants were placed into cohorts based on the clinical history they reported. Recovered Cohort 3 donors showed two negative PCRs, clearance, or symptom resolution. This table comes from immunoSEQ multiplex PCR, and its TCRdb copy is limited to in-frame clones, with some not included. The repertoire holds a few hundred thousand clones, with 87% as singletons.

The sequence was obtained from a woman younger than 35 who had recovered from COVID-19. The J gene is TRBJ1-5, the V gene TRBV28, with 9 bases aligning to TRBD1. The sample was PBMCs or T cells enriched from blood (not recorded which). The CDR3 protein is CASSLTGGGRQPQHF. CDR3 coding DNA: TGTGCCAGCAGTTTAACAGGGGGCGGGAGGCAGCCCCAGCATTTT.